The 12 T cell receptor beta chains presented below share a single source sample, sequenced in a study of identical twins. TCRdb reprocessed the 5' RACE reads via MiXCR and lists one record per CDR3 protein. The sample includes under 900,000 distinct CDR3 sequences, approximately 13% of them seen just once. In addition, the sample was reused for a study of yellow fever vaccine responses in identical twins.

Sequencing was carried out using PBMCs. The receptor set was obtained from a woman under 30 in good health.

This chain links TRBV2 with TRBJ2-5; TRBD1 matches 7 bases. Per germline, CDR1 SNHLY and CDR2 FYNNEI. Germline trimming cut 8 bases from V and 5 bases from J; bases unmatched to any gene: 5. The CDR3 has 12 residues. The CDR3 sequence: CASQDRVETQYF. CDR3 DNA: TGTGCCAGCCAAGACAGGGTTGAGACCCAGTACTTC.

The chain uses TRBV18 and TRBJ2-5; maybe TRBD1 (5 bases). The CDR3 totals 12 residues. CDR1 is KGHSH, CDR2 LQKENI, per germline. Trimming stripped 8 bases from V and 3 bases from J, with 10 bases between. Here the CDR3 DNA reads TGTGCCAGCCGTATGACAGAAGAGACCCAGTACTTC. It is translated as CASRMTEETQYF.

The CDR3 DNA sequence: TGCGCCAGCAGCCCTAGACCAGTCGGTTGGCAAGAGACCCAGTACTTC. Encoded protein: CASSPRPVGWQETQYF. The chain carries TRBV5-1 and TRBJ2-5; no firm D call. Germline CDR1 and CDR2: SGHRS and YFSETQ. V dropped 4 bases and J dropped 2 bases, with 18 bases sitting between them. This CDR3 is built from 16 residues.

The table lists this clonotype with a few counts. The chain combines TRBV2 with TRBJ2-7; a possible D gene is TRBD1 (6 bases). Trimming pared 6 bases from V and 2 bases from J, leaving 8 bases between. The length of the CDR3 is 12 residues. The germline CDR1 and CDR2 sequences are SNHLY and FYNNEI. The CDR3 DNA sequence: TGTGCCAGCAGGGGGGACACCTACGAGCAGTACGTC. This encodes CASRGDTYEQYV.

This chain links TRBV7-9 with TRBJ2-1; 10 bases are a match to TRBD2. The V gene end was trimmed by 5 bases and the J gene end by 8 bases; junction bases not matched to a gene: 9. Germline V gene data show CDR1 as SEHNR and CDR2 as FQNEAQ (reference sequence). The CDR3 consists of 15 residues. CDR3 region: CASSPPSGRWDEQFF. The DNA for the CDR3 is TGTGCCAGCAGCCCACCTAGCGGGAGATGGGATGAGCAGTTCTTC.

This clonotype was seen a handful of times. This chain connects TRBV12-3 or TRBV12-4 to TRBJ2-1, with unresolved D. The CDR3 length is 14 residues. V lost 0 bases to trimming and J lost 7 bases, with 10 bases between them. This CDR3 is CASSLAPFGNEQFF. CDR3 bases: TGTGCCAGCAGTTTAGCCCCTTTCGGGAATGAGCAGTTCTTC.

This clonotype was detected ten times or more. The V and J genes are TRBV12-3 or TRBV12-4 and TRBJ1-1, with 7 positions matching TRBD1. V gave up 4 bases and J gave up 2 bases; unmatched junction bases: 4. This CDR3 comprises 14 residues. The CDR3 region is CASSSDRINTEAFF. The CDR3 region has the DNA TGTGCCAGCAGTTCGGACAGGATAAACACTGAAGCTTTCTTT.

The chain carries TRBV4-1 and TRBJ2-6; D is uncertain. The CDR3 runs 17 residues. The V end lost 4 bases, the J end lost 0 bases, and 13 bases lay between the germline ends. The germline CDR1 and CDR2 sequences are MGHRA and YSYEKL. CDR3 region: CASSPQGFASGANVLTF. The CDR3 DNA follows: TGCGCCAGCAGCCCCCAAGGTTTTGCCTCTGGGGCCAACGTCCTGACTTTC.

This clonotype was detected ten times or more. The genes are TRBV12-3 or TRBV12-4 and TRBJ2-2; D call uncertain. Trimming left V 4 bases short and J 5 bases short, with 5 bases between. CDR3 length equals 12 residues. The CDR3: CASSSLTGELFF. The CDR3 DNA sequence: TGTGCCAGCAGTTCCCTAACCGGGGAGCTGTTTTTT.

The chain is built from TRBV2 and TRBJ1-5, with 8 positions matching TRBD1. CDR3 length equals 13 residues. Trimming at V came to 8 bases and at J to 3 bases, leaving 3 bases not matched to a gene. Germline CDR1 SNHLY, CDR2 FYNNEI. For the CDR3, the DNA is TGTGCCAGCGCGACAGGGGTCAATCAGCCCCAGCATTTT. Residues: CASATGVNQPQHF.

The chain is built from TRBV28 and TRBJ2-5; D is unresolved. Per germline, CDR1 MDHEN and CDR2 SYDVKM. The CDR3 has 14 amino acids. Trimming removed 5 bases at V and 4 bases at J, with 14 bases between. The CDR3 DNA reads TGTGCCAGCAGTAGTACTCACGGTGCAGAGACCCAGTACTTC. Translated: CASSSTHGAETQYF.

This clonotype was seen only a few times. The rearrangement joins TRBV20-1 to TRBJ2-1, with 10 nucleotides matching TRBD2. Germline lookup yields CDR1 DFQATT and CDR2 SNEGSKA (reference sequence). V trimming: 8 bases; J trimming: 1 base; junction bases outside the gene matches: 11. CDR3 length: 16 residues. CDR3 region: CSPRGLAGASYNEQFF. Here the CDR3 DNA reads TGCAGTCCCAGGGGGCTAGCGGGAGCTTCCTACAATGAGCAGTTCTTC.